The present T cell receptor beta chain was sequenced within a study of cytotoxic CD8 clonotypes in ibrutinib-treated CLL. Measured with immunoSEQ multiplex PCR; TCRdb has only the in-frame clones, and not every one. The profile shows over 20,000 clones, around 75% of them singletons. This clone was observed once. The germline V gene encodes CDR1 MDHEN and CDR2 SYDVKM. There are 13 residues in the CDR3. The J segment lost 1 base and the V segment lost 7 bases, leaving 3 bases of the junction unmatched. The sample was PBMCs, taken before ibrutinib treatment. The source is a human donor with chronic lymphocytic leukemia. The rearrangement links TRBV28 to TRBJ2-5; TRBD1 matches 7 bases. As DNA, the CDR3 is TGTGCCAGCAAATGGGACAGCCAAGAGACCCAGTACTTC. This sequence encodes CASKWDSQETQYF.